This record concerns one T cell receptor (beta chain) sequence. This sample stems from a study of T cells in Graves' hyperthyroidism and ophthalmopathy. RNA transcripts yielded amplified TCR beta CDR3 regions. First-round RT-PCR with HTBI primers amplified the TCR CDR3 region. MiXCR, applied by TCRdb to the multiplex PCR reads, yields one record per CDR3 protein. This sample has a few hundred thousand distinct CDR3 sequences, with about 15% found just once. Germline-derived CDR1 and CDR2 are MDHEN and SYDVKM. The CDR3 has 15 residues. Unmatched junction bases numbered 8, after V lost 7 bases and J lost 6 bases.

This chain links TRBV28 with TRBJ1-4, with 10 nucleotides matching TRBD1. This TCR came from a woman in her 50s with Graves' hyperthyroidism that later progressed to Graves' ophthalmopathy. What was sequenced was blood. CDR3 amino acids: CASTRRDRGHEKLFF. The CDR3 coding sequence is TGTGCCAGCACCCGTCGGGACAGGGGCCATGAAAAACTGTTTTTT.